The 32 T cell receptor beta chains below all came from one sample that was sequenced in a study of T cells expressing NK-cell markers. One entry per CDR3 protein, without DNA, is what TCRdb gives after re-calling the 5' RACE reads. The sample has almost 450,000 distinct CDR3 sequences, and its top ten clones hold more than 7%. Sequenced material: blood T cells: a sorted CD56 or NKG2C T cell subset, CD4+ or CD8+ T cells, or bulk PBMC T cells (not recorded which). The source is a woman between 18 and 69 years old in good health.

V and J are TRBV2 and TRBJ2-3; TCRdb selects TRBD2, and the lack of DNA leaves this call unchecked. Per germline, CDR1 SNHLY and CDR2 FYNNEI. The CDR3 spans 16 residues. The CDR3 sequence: CASRELAGGPTDTQYF.

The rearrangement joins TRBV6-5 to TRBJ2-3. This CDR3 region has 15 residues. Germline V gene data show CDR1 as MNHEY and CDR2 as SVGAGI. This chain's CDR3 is CASSYSIGSTDTQYF.

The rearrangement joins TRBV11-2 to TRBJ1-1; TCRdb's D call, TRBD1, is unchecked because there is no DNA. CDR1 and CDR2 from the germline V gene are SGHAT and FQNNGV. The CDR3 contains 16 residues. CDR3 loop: CASSLVGTPGVTEAFF.

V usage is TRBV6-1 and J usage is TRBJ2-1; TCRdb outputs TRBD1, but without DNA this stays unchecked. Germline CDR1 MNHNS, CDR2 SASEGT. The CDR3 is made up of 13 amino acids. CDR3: CASSLPGRGEQFF.

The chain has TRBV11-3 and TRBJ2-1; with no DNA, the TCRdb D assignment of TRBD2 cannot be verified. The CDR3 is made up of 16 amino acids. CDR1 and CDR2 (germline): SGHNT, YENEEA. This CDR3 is CASSLEGGGWYNEQFF.

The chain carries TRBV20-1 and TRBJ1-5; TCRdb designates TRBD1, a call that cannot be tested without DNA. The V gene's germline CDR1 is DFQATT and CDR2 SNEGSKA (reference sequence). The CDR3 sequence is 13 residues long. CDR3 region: CSARSTGNQPQHF.

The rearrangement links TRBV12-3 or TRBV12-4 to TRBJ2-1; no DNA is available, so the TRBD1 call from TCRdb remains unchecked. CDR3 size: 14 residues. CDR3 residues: CASSLVGAGGEQFF.

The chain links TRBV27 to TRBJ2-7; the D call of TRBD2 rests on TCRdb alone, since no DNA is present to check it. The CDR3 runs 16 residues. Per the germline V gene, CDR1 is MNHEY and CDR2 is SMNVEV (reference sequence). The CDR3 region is CASSPGTSGTSYEQYF.

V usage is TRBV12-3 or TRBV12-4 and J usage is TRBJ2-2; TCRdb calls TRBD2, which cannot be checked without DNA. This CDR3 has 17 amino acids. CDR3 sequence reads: CASSLLAGGTNTGELFF.

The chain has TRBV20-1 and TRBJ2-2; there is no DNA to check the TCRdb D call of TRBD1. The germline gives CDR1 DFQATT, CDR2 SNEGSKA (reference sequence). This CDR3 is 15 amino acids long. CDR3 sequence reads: CRDHRDRGHTGELFF.

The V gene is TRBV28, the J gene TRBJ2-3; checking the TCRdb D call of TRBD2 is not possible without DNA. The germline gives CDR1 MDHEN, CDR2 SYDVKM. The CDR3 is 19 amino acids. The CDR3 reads CASSFQTDQREISTDTQYF.

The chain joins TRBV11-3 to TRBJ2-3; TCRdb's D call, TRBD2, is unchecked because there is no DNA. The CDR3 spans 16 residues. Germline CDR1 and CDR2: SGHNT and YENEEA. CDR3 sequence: CASSLDPTGGRDTQYF.

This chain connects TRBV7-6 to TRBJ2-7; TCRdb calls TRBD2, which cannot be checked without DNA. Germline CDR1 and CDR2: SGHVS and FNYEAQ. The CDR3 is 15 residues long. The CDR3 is CASSLSLAGGDEQYF.

The CDR3 loop is CATSRSWTGVAGELFF. The chain links TRBV15 to TRBJ2-2; with no DNA, the TCRdb D assignment of TRBD1 cannot be verified. CDR3 size: 16 residues. Per the germline V gene, CDR1 is LNHNV and CDR2 is YYDKDF (reference sequence). Supplemented by reference TRBV15 and TRBJ2-2, the full variable domain reads DAMVIQNPRYQVTQFGKPVTLSCSQTLNHNVMYWYQQKSSQAPKLLFHYYDKDFNNEADTPDNFQSRRPNTSFCFLDIRSPGLGDTAMYLCATSRSWTGVAGELFFGEGSRLTVL.

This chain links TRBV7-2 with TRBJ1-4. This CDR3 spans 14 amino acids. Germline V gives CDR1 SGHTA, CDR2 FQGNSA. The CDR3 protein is CASSQGPNPGKLFF.

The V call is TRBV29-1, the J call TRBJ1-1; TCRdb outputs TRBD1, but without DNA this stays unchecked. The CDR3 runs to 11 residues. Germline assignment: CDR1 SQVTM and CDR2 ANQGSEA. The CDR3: CSVPGPDEAFF.

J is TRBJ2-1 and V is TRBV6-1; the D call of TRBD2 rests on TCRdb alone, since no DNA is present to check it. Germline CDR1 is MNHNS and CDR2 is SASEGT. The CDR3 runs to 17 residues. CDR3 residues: CASRRSGTSGTYNEQFF.

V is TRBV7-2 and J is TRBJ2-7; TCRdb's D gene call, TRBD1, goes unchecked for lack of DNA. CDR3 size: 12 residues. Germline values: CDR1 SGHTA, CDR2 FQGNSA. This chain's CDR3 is CASSFQGGVQYF. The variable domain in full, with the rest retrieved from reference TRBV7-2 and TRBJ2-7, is GAGVSQSPSNKVTEKGKDVELRCDPISGHTALYWYRQSLGQGLEFLIYFQGNSAPDKSGLPSDRFSAERTGGSVSTLTIQRTQQEDSAVYLCASSFQGGVQYFGPGTRLTVT.

The CDR3 loop is CASSSPGQGRTDTQYF. The chain combines TRBV12-3 or TRBV12-4 with TRBJ2-3; TCRdb reports TRBD1, a call that lacks DNA to check it against. The CDR3 length is 16 residues.

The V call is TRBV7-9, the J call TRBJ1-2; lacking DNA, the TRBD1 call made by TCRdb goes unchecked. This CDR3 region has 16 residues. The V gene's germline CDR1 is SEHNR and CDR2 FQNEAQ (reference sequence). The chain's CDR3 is CASSPRAWDSTYGYTF. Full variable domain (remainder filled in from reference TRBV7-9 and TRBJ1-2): DTGVSQNPRHKITKRGQNVTFRCDPISEHNRLYWYRQTLGQGPEFLTYFQNEAQLEKSRLLSDRFSAERPKGSFSTLEIQRTEQGDSAMYLCASSPRAWDSTYGYTFGSGTRLTVV.

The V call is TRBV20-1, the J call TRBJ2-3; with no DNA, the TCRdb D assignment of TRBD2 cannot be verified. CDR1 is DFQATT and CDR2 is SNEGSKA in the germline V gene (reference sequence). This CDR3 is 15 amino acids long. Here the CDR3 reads CSAPDSGPRGDTQYF.

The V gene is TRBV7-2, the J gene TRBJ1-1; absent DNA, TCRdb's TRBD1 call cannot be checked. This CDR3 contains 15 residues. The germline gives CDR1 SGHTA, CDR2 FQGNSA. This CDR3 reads CASSPGQGMNTEAFF.

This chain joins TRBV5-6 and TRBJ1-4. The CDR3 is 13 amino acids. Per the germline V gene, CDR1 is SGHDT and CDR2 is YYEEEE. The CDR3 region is CASSIGLVEKLFF. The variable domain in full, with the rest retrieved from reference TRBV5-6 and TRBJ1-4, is DAGVTQSPTHLIKTRGQQVTLRCSPKSGHDTVSWYQQALGQGPQFIFQYYEEEERQRGNFPDRFSGHQFPNYSSELNVNALLLGDSALYLCASSIGLVEKLFFGSGTQLSVL.

The CDR3 is CAISVEGRTEAFF. This rearrangement joins TRBV10-3 to TRBJ1-1. Germline V gives CDR1 ENHRY, CDR2 SYGVKD. This CDR3 is 13 amino acids long.

CDR3 protein: CASSNETRGAYEQYF. This chain joins TRBV12-3 or TRBV12-4 and TRBJ2-7; TCRdb calls TRBD1, which cannot be checked without DNA. The CDR3 spans 15 residues.

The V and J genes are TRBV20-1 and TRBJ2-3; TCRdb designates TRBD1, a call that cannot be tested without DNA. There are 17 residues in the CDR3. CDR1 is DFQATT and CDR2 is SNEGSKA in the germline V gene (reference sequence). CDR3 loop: CSVATPRGEPSTDTQYF.

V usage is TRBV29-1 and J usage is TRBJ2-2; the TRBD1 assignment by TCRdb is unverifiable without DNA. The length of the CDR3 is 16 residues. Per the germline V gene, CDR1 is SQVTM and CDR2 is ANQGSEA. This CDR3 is CSVEGSGRGGTGELFF.

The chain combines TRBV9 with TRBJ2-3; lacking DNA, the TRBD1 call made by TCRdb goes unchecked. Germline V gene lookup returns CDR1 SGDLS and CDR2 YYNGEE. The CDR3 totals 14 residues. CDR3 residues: CASSGQGSTDTQYF.

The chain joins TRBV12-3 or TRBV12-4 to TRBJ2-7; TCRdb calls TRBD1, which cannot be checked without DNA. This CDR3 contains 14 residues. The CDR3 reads CASSYRTGVGEQYF.

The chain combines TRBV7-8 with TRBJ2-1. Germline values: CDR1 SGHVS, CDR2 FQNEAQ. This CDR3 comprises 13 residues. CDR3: CASSLQENNEQFF.

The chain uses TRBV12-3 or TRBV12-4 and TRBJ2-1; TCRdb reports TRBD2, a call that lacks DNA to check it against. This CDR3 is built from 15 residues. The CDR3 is CASRDAGVPWDEQFF.

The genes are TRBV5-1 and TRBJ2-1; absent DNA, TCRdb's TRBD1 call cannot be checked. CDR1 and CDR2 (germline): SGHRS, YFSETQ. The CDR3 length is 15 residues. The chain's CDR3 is CASSFIIQGSNEQFF. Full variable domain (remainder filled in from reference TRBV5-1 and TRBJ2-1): KAGVTQTPRYLIKTRGQQVTLSCSPISGHRSVSWYQQTPGQGLQFLFEYFSETQRNKGNFPGRFSGRQFSNSRSEMNVSTLELGDSALYLCASSFIIQGSNEQFFGPGTRLTVL.